A selection of T cell receptor beta chains follows, all from one sample in a study of blood T cell repertoires in COVID-19. Sequencing was performed with immunoSEQ multiplex PCR; in TCRdb, only in-frame clones are kept and a portion is missing. The table lists hundreds of thousands of clones, under 90% of them singletons. The sample comprised PBMCs or T cells enriched from blood (not recorded which). These receptors originate from a man aged 25 to 40 with acute COVID-19. CDR3s include the opening cysteine and the closing phenylalanine or tryptophan. The order of the fields is CDR3 length, J gene, V gene, D gene, clone size, CDR3 DNA, CDR3 protein. The D gene is left open where the match is weak. Expanded clones are given a class, and other clones once, few, many or no size at all.

CDR3 length: 13; J gene: TRBJ1-2; V gene: TRBV3-1/TRBV3-2; D gene: .; clone size: .; CDR3 DNA: TGTGCCACTTTAGGGGATGCAGGGTATGGCTACACCTTC; CDR3 protein: CATLGDAGYGYTF
CDR3 length: 15; J gene: TRBJ2-5; V gene: TRBV5-1; D gene: .; clone size: .; CDR3 DNA: TGCGCCAGCAGCACCCGGCGCGGTACCCAAGAGACCCAGTACTTC; CDR3 protein: CASSTRRGTQETQYF
CDR3 length: 16; J gene: TRBJ1-1; V gene: TRBV5-4; D gene: .; clone size: .; CDR3 DNA: TGTGCCAGCAGCTTGGGAGGGAGGGCGTTGGACACTGAAGCTTTCTTT; CDR3 protein: CASSLGGRALDTEAFF
CDR3 length: 13; J gene: TRBJ2-5; V gene: TRBV6-5; D gene: TRBD1; clone size: .; CDR3 DNA: TGTGCCAGCAGTTCGCAGGGGGTAAGGGCCCAGTACTTC; CDR3 protein: CASSSQGVRAQYF
CDR3 length: 17; J gene: TRBJ2-1; V gene: TRBV5-4; D gene: TRBD2; clone size: .; CDR3 DNA: TGTGCCAGCAGCTTCCCACTAGCGGGGGGGGGTTTGGATGAGCAGTTCTTC; CDR3 protein: CASSFPLAGGGLDEQFF
CDR3 length: 15; J gene: TRBJ2-5; V gene: TRBV29-1; D gene: TRBD1; clone size: .; CDR3 DNA: TGCAGCGTTGAAGATATCAGACAGGGTACGGGGACCCAGTACTTC; CDR3 protein: CSVEDIRQGTGTQYF
CDR3 length: 19; J gene: TRBJ2-2; V gene: TRBV23-1; D gene: TRBD2; clone size: .; CDR3 DNA: TGCGCCAGCCAAACGGGACTAGCGGGAGTCTGCGCAGTTTGCGGGGAGCTGTTTTTT; CDR3 protein: CASQTGLAGVCAVCGELFF
CDR3 length: 15; J gene: TRBJ1-5; V gene: TRBV30; D gene: TRBD1; clone size: .; CDR3 DNA: TGTGCCTGGAGAACCGGGACAGGCCCCAATCAGCCCCAGCATTTT; CDR3 protein: CAWRTGTGPNQPQHF
CDR3 length: 14; J gene: TRBJ2-5; V gene: TRBV11-3; D gene: TRBD2; clone size: .; CDR3 DNA: TGTGCCAGCAGCTTAGCGGGCGGGGGAGAGACCCAGTACTTC; CDR3 protein: CASSLAGGGETQYF
CDR3 length: 13; J gene: TRBJ1-1; V gene: TRBV6-4; D gene: TRBD1; clone size: few; CDR3 DNA: TGTGCCAGCAGTAGACAGGGTGGGACTGAAGCTTTCTTT; CDR3 protein: CASSRQGGTEAFF
CDR3 length: 13; J gene: TRBJ1-1; V gene: TRBV19; D gene: .; clone size: .; CDR3 DNA: TGTGCCAGTAGTACGTGGAGGGACACTGAAGCTTTCTTT; CDR3 protein: CASSTWRDTEAFF
CDR3 length: 14; J gene: TRBJ1-2; V gene: TRBV20-1; D gene: TRBD1; clone size: .; CDR3 DNA: TGCAGTGCTAGTGGGGACAGGGCAATCTATGGCTACACCTTC; CDR3 protein: CSASGDRAIYGYTF
CDR3 length: 12; J gene: TRBJ2-1; V gene: TRBV3-1/TRBV3-2; D gene: .; clone size: .; CDR3 DNA: TGTGCCAGCAGGGGGACATCGGATGAGCAGTTCTTC; CDR3 protein: CASRGTSDEQFF
CDR3 length: 16; J gene: TRBJ2-5; V gene: TRBV19; D gene: TRBD2; clone size: .; CDR3 DNA: TGTGCCAGTAGCTCCTTGGGTAGCGGGAGAGGGGAGACCCAGTACTTC; CDR3 protein: CASSSLGSGRGETQYF
CDR3 length: 13; J gene: TRBJ1-6; V gene: TRBV6-5; D gene: .; clone size: .; CDR3 DNA: TGTGCCAGCAGTTACGAAGGAGATTCACCCCTCCACTTT; CDR3 protein: CASSYEGDSPLHF
CDR3 length: 13; J gene: TRBJ2-1; V gene: TRBV12-3/TRBV12-4; D gene: TRBD2; clone size: .; CDR3 DNA: TGTGCCAGCAGTTCGGGAGGGAGCAATGAGCAGTTCTTC; CDR3 protein: CASSSGGSNEQFF
CDR3 length: 14; J gene: TRBJ1-6; V gene: TRBV7-3; D gene: TRBD1; clone size: .; CDR3 DNA: TGTGCCAGCGGACGACAGGGGTCGAATTCACCCCTCCACTTT; CDR3 protein: CASGRQGSNSPLHF
CDR3 length: 17; J gene: TRBJ1-1; V gene: TRBV10-3; D gene: .; clone size: .; CDR3 DNA: TGTGCCATCAGTGAGTCGTTAGGGAGGGGGATGAACACTGAAGCTTTCTTT; CDR3 protein: CAISESLGRGMNTEAFF
CDR3 length: 12; J gene: TRBJ1-5; V gene: TRBV19; D gene: .; clone size: .; CDR3 DNA: TGTGCCAGTAGCGGGTTCAATCAGCCCCAGCATTTT; CDR3 protein: CASSGFNQPQHF
CDR3 length: 16; J gene: TRBJ1-4; V gene: TRBV7-8; D gene: .; clone size: .; CDR3 DNA: TGTGCCAGCAGCTTAGGCGGCTCTCCGGCTAATGAAAAACTGTTTTTT; CDR3 protein: CASSLGGSPANEKLFF
CDR3 length: 15; J gene: TRBJ1-2; V gene: TRBV27; D gene: .; clone size: .; CDR3 DNA: TGTGCCAGCAGTTTCCTTCCTCTCCAGGCATGGAGCTACACCTTC; CDR3 protein: CASSFLPLQAWSYTF
CDR3 length: 16; J gene: TRBJ1-6; V gene: TRBV9; D gene: .; clone size: .; CDR3 DNA: TGTGCCAGCAGCGTAGCCCCCACGACATCGAGTTCACCCCTCCACTTT; CDR3 protein: CASSVAPTTSSSPLHF
CDR3 length: 17; J gene: TRBJ1-2; V gene: TRBV18; D gene: TRBD1; clone size: .; CDR3 DNA: TGTGCCAGCTCACCTCGGGACAGTAATATAAAGGGACGTGGCTACACCTTC; CDR3 protein: CASSPRDSNIKGRGYTF
CDR3 length: 16; J gene: TRBJ2-2; V gene: TRBV5-1; D gene: TRBD1; clone size: .; CDR3 DNA: TGCGCCAGCAGCTCACGACAGGGGCTGAACACCGGGGAGCTGTTTTTT; CDR3 protein: CASSSRQGLNTGELFF
CDR3 length: 15; J gene: TRBJ2-3; V gene: TRBV4-2; D gene: TRBD2; clone size: .; CDR3 DNA: TGTGCCAGCAGCCAAAGGCGGGGGGGCACAGATACGCAGTATTTT; CDR3 protein: CASSQRRGGTDTQYF
CDR3 length: 14; J gene: TRBJ1-4; V gene: TRBV19; D gene: TRBD1; clone size: once; CDR3 DNA: TGTGCCAGCAGGGGACAGTCAACTAATGAAAAACTGTTTTTT; CDR3 protein: CASRGQSTNEKLFF
CDR3 length: 16; J gene: TRBJ1-2; V gene: TRBV4-1; D gene: .; clone size: .; CDR3 DNA: TGCGCCAGCAGCCAAGATCTGGACAGCTTAAACTATGGCTACACCTTC; CDR3 protein: CASSQDLDSLNYGYTF
CDR3 length: 15; J gene: TRBJ1-6; V gene: TRBV24-1; D gene: TRBD1; clone size: .; CDR3 DNA: TGTGCCACCAGTGATTCGGGACAGTATAATTCACCCCTCCACTTT; CDR3 protein: CATSDSGQYNSPLHF
CDR3 length: 15; J gene: TRBJ2-3; V gene: TRBV25-1; D gene: TRBD2; clone size: .; CDR3 DNA: TGTGCCAGCATGACGGGGATAGCGGGGGGTAATACGCAGTATTTT; CDR3 protein: CASMTGIAGGNTQYF
CDR3 length: 16; J gene: TRBJ2-5; V gene: TRBV11-2; D gene: TRBD2; clone size: .; CDR3 DNA: TGTGCCAGCAGCTTATCGGTCGGCAGGGAGGGAGAGACCCAGTACTTC; CDR3 protein: CASSLSVGREGETQYF
CDR3 length: 17; J gene: TRBJ2-5; V gene: TRBV5-3; D gene: .; clone size: once; CDR3 DNA: TGTGCCAGAAGCTTGGAGGTTCCGGGGGTAAACCAAGAGACCCAGTACTTC; CDR3 protein: CARSLEVPGVNQETQYF
CDR3 length: 14; J gene: TRBJ2-1; V gene: TRBV11-2; D gene: .; clone size: .; CDR3 DNA: TGTGCCAGCAGCTCGATGGACTTGCTGTTTGAGCAGTTCTTC; CDR3 protein: CASSSMDLLFEQFF
CDR3 length: 11; J gene: TRBJ1-1; V gene: TRBV9; D gene: .; clone size: once; CDR3 DNA: TGTGCCAGCGGAGCAGCCACTGAAGCTTTCTTT; CDR3 protein: CASGAATEAFF
CDR3 length: 12; J gene: TRBJ1-4; V gene: TRBV3-1/TRBV3-2; D gene: .; clone size: .; CDR3 DNA: TGTGCCAGCAGCCAAGGTAGTGAAAAACTGTTTTTT; CDR3 protein: CASSQGSEKLFF
CDR3 length: 18; J gene: TRBJ2-3; V gene: TRBV5-1; D gene: TRBD2; clone size: .; CDR3 DNA: TGCGCCAGCAGCTTTGGACTAGCGGGGGGGCGTGTGTCAGATACGCAGTATTTT; CDR3 protein: CASSFGLAGGRVSDTQYF
CDR3 length: 15; J gene: TRBJ1-2; V gene: TRBV2; D gene: .; clone size: few; CDR3 DNA: TGTGCCAGCAGTGAATGGACAGTGGCTTACGAAGGCTACACCTTC; CDR3 protein: CASSEWTVAYEGYTF
CDR3 length: 15; J gene: TRBJ2-3; V gene: TRBV9; D gene: TRBD2; clone size: few; CDR3 DNA: TGTGCCAGCAGCCAGGCGGGGGGGCCAACAGATACGCAGTATTTT; CDR3 protein: CASSQAGGPTDTQYF
CDR3 length: 14; J gene: TRBJ1-1; V gene: TRBV19; D gene: TRBD1; clone size: .; CDR3 DNA: TGTGCCAGTAGTATGGGAACAGGGGGCACTGAAGCTTTCTTT; CDR3 protein: CASSMGTGGTEAFF
CDR3 length: 14; J gene: TRBJ2-2; V gene: TRBV18; D gene: .; clone size: .; CDR3 DNA: TGTGCCAGCTCACCACCGGGCGACACCGGGGAGCTGTTTTTT; CDR3 protein: CASSPPGDTGELFF
CDR3 length: 12; J gene: TRBJ1-2; V gene: TRBV30; D gene: TRBD1; clone size: .; CDR3 DNA: TGTGCCCTGGGGCAGGGGGCGGAAGGCTACACCTTC; CDR3 protein: CALGQGAEGYTF
CDR3 length: 14; J gene: TRBJ2-2; V gene: TRBV11-2; D gene: .; clone size: .; CDR3 DNA: TGTGCCAGCAGAGAAACACATCACACCGGGGAGCTGTTTTTT; CDR3 protein: CASRETHHTGELFF
CDR3 length: 12; J gene: TRBJ1-4; V gene: TRBV29-1; D gene: .; clone size: .; CDR3 DNA: TGCAGCGTTGAAATTCCAGGCAGGAAACTGTTTTTT; CDR3 protein: CSVEIPGRKLFF
CDR3 length: 15; J gene: TRBJ1-4; V gene: TRBV11-2; D gene: TRBD1; clone size: .; CDR3 DNA: TGTGCCAGCAGCCCCGGACAGGGGAAAGGGGAAAAACTGTTTTTT; CDR3 protein: CASSPGQGKGEKLFF
CDR3 length: 13; J gene: TRBJ2-1; V gene: TRBV7-9; D gene: .; clone size: .; CDR3 DNA: TGTGCCAGGTCGGCGGACATGTACAATGAGCAGTTCTTC; CDR3 protein: CARSADMYNEQFF